This T cell receptor beta chain was identified in a study of blood T cell repertoires in COVID-19. Study-level information: PBMCs, B-cell-depleted T cells, or T cells provided the cDNA or gDNA that made up the material.

TCRdb's copy holds only in-frame clones and misses some; the assay was immunoSEQ multiplex PCR. This sample has around 80,000 clones, with 82% found just once. Germline CDR1 and CDR2: SGDLS and YYNGEE. V lost 4 bases and J lost 4, with 11 bases in between. The CDR3 has 14 residues. The sequenced material came from peripheral blood. This clonotype originated in an elderly man with acute or convalescent COVID-19. The J gene is TRBJ1-4, the V gene TRBV9, with D possibly matching TRBD1 (6 bases). This CDR3 reads CASSPRDINEKLFF. CDR3 nucleotides: TGTGCCAGCAGCCCACGGGACATTAATGAAAAACTGTTTTTT.